This T cell receptor beta chain was obtained from a study of response to subunit inactivated influenza vaccine. MiXCR, run by TCRdb on the RT-PCR reads, gives a single entry per CDR3 protein. The sample includes over 300,000 distinct CDR3 sequences, 20% to 25% of them seen just once. Trimming at V came to 10 bases and at J to 8 bases, leaving 12 bases not matched to a gene. This CDR3 is 13 amino acids long. This specimen was PBMCs from blood, taken approximately 20 months after vaccination. This clonotype was sampled from a man aged 50 to 69 who received an inactivated influenza vaccine. The rearrangement links TRBV12-3 or TRBV12-4 to TRBJ1-1, with 8 bases fitting TRBD1. The CDR3 loop is CATQQGATGEAFF. CDR3 coding DNA: TGTGCCACCCAGCAGGGGGCCACCGGGGAAGCTTTCTTT.